This T cell receptor beta chain is drawn from a study of CD8 T cells in ankylosing spondylitis. TCRdb analysed the 5' RACE reads with MiXCR anew, one entry per CDR3 protein. Of about 13,000 distinct CDR3 sequences listed, 2.5% to 3% are singletons. Study-wide results and caveats: Ankylosing spondylitis blood appeared to be characterized by a TCR beta motif of 8 or 9 highly homologous variants.

This clonotype was seen repeatedly, ten times or more. Its antigen remains unidentified. Trimming stripped 4 bases from V and 4 bases from J, with 12 bases between. The CDR3 runs to 14 residues. The V gene's germline CDR1 is SGDLS and CDR2 YYNGEE. The sequenced sample consisted of blood, either unsorted or a sorted T cell fraction (not recorded which). This TCR came from a male donor with ankylosing spondylitis or in good health (not recorded which). The chain couples TRBV9 to TRBJ2-4; D is possibly TRBD2 (6 bases). DNA for the CDR3: TGTGCCAGCAGCCCCCGACTAGAAAAAAACATTCAGTACTTC. Translating gives CASSPRLEKNIQYF. Based on the CDR3 plus reference TRBV9 and TRBJ2-4, the full variable domain is DSGVTQTPKHLITATGQRVTLRCSPRSGDLSVYWYQQSLDQGLQFLIQYYNGEERAKGNILERFSAQQFPDLHSELNLSSLELGDSALYFCASSPRLEKNIQYFGAGTRLSVL.